A selection of T cell receptor beta chains follows, all from one sample in a study of cytomegalovirus exposure and HLA in healthy donors. The repertoire was sequenced with immunoSEQ multiplex PCR; TCRdb's copy has only in-frame clones and lacks some. The sample yields some 190,000 clones, about 83% seen once. Sequences were obtained from PBMCs. The receptors here all came from a female donor in good health and CMV-seronegative. Both conserved end residues are part of each CDR3. A D gene is named only where the DNA matches it firmly. Clone size, where shown, is once, few, many, or a class for clones that have expanded.

DNA	CDR3	J	D	size	V
TGTGCCAGCAGTTTAGGGAGGGGGTACCAAGAGACCCAGTACTTC	CASSLGRGYQETQYF	TRBJ2-5	-	-	TRBV27
TGCGCCAGCAGCAGCGGGACAGGGGGCGATCAGCCCCAGCATTTT	CASSSGTGGDQPQHF	TRBJ1-5	TRBD1	-	TRBV5-1
TGTGCCAGTAGTCCTGACAGGGGTCACGAGCAGTACTTC	CASSPDRGHEQYF	TRBJ2-7	TRBD1	-	TRBV19
TGTGCCAGCAGATCACTAGCGGGGGGGCCCCGGGAGACCCAGTACTTC	CASRSLAGGPRETQYF	TRBJ2-5	TRBD2	-	TRBV11-2
TGTGCCAGCAGGAAGACAGGGTTTGCGTTCTTC	CASRKTGFAFF	TRBJ2-1	TRBD1	-	TRBV6-6
TGTGCCAGCACCACTAGCGGGAGCACCGGGGAGCTGTTTTTT	CASTTSGSTGELFF	TRBJ2-2	TRBD2	-	TRBV28
TGTGCCAGCAGTTTATTATTAGCCTACGAGCAGTACTTC	CASSLLLAYEQYF	TRBJ2-7	-	-	TRBV28
TGTGCTAGTGGCCCCGAATGGGGGGGTGAGCAGTTCTTC	CASGPEWGGEQFF	TRBJ2-1	TRBD2	few	TRBV12-5
TGTGCCAGCAGTTTATATGGGATAGATACAGGGGGCTTCTCGGGAAACACCATATATTTT	CASSLYGIDTGGFSGNTIYF	TRBJ1-3	TRBD1	-	TRBV28
TGTGCCAGCAGTTCGACTAGCGGGGGAACCACAGATACGCAGTATTTT	CASSSTSGGTTDTQYF	TRBJ2-3	TRBD2	-	TRBV6-6
TGCGCCAGCAGCCACAAAACCGGGACTAGCGGGGGAAGCTCCTACAATGAGCAGTTCTTC	CASSHKTGTSGGSSYNEQFF	TRBJ2-1	TRBD2	-	TRBV5-1
TGTGCCAGCAGCTCCGGGACAGGGTGGAACGAGCAGTACTTC	CASSSGTGWNEQYF	TRBJ2-7	TRBD1	-	TRBV7-9
TGCGCCAGCAGCTTGGGTAATATGGGGGCCACAGATACGCAGTATTTT	CASSLGNMGATDTQYF	TRBJ2-3	-	-	TRBV5-1
TGTGCCAGCAGCCCTCTCCCTAGATCCTACAATGAGCAGTTCTTC	CASSPLPRSYNEQFF	TRBJ2-1	-	-	TRBV14
TGTGCCAGCAGCGCGCGGGGCAGGGTGGCGTACGAGCAGTACTTC	CASSARGRVAYEQYF	TRBJ2-7	-	-	TRBV5-6
TGTGCCAGCAGCTTTTTCCCTAGCGGGGCTAGCACAGATACGCAGTATTTT	CASSFFPSGASTDTQYF	TRBJ2-3	TRBD2	-	TRBV5-5
TGTGCCAGCAGTTACGCTACGACAGGACAGGGGGAGCAGTACTTC	CASSYATTGQGEQYF	TRBJ2-7	TRBD1	-	TRBV6-6
TGCAGTGCCCGCGGAGGCTACGAGCAGTACTTC	CSARGGYEQYF	TRBJ2-7	-	-	TRBV20-1
TGTGCCAGCAGCGGGACTCCCAACACCGGGGAGCTGTTTTTT	CASSGTPNTGELFF	TRBJ2-2	-	-	TRBV9
TGCGCCAGCAGCTTGTCTAGCGGCTCCTACAATGAGCAGTTCTTC	CASSLSSGSYNEQFF	TRBJ2-1	TRBD2	-	TRBV5-1
TGTGCCAGCAGCCCGGGACAGGCGTTAGAGCAGTTCTTC	CASSPGQALEQFF	TRBJ2-1	TRBD1	once	TRBV6-5
TGTGCCAGCAGTCCTAGCGGGGATAGCACAGATACGCAGTATTTT	CASSPSGDSTDTQYF	TRBJ2-3	TRBD2	-	TRBV7-3
TGTGCCAGCAGCTTAACGCGACAGTTCAATCAGCCCCAGCATTTT	CASSLTRQFNQPQHF	TRBJ1-5	-	-	TRBV7-2
TGTGCCAGCAGCTTGACAGGGGGGAACACTGAAGCTTTCTTT	CASSLTGGNTEAFF	TRBJ1-1	TRBD1	once	TRBV7-8
TGCGCCAGCAGCTTACAGGGGTCCTACGAGCAGTACTTC	CASSLQGSYEQYF	TRBJ2-7	TRBD1	-	TRBV5-1
TGTGCCAGCAGCTTACTGACAGGGGATGGCTACACCTTC	CASSLLTGDGYTF	TRBJ1-2	TRBD1	-	TRBV7-2
TGTGCCAGCAGCCTACCTCAGGGGCACGGCTACGAGCAGTACTTC	CASSLPQGHGYEQYF	TRBJ2-7	-	-	TRBV7-6
TGCGCCAGCAGGATCTCGACAGAGGACTACGAGCAGTACTTC	CASRISTEDYEQYF	TRBJ2-7	-	-	TRBV5-1
TGTGCCAGTAGTATAGACCCCGGGACAGCCGAGCAGTACTTC	CASSIDPGTAEQYF	TRBJ2-7	TRBD1	-	TRBV19
TGTGCCAGCTCACCGGGAGAAACTAGCACAGATACGCAGTATTTT	CASSPGETSTDTQYF	TRBJ2-3	-	few	TRBV18
TGTGCCATCAGTGAGTTACCCGGGAACCAACCCCAAGAGACCCAGTACTTC	CAISELPGNQPQETQYF	TRBJ2-5	-	-	TRBV10-3
TGTGCCAGCAGAGGGACAGGGTTGGTAACTGAAGCTTTCTTT	CASRGTGLVTEAFF	TRBJ1-1	TRBD1	-	TRBV2
TGCGCCAGCAGCCATACGGGACAGACCTACGAGCAGTACTTC	CASSHTGQTYEQYF	TRBJ2-7	TRBD1	-	TRBV4-1
TGTGCCAGTAGTATTAATCCGAGCTCTGATACGCAGTATTTT	CASSINPSSDTQYF	TRBJ2-3	-	once	TRBV19
TGTGCCAGCAGTGATCTCTATTCGACAGGGTTGGGAAACACCATATATTTT	CASSDLYSTGLGNTIYF	TRBJ1-3	TRBD1	once	TRBV2
TGTGCCAGCCTCAGGACAGGGGGGGGATCACCCCTCCACTTT	CASLRTGGGSPLHF	TRBJ1-6	TRBD1	-	TRBV6-6
TGTGCCATCAGTAAGCAGGGCAGTGGGGCCAACGTCCTGACTTTC	CAISKQGSGANVLTF	TRBJ2-6	-	-	TRBV10-3
TGTGCCTGGGCCGGACAGGGCCGTGGCTACACCTTC	CAWAGQGRGYTF	TRBJ1-2	TRBD1	-	TRBV30
TGCGCCAGCAGCTTACAACAGGGGGGTCAGCCCCAGCATTTT	CASSLQQGGQPQHF	TRBJ1-5	TRBD1	-	TRBV5-1
TGCAGTGCTCCAGGGGTCACTGAAGCTTTCTTT	CSAPGVTEAFF	TRBJ1-1	-	-	TRBV20-1
TGTGCCAGCAGCGCCCTCGGACTAGCCTCCTACGAGCAGTACTTC	CASSALGLASYEQYF	TRBJ2-7	TRBD2	-	TRBV9
TGTGCCAGCAGCCGGTATGGCTACACCTTC	CASSRYGYTF	TRBJ1-2	-	-	TRBV28
TGTGCCAGCAGCCAATCAGGGTACACCGGGGAGCTGTTTTTT	CASSQSGYTGELFF	TRBJ2-2	-	-	TRBV7-6
TGTGCCAGCTTCTCCTCCCATCAGGGGGAGCAGTTCTTC	CASFSSHQGEQFF	TRBJ2-1	-	-	TRBV28